These 21 T cell receptor beta chains were all obtained from the same sample, sequenced in a study of OX40 agonist ivuxolimab in advanced cancers. Library method: the immunoSEQ multiplex PCR assay. TCRdb stores this immuneACCESS table with in-frame sequences only. Part of the clones is absent; in the studies checked, under half of the shortfall reflects unresolved V genes, and no reason is known for the rest. This sample comprises around 80,000 clones, over 75% of them detected only once. About 2.3% of the sample is in the top ten clones. The sample was CD4+ or CD8+ T cells sorted from blood, taken in a trial of the OX40 agonist ivuxolimab. These receptors were taken from an adult with an advanced solid tumor such as melanoma, head and neck, liver or kidney cancer.

V and J are TRBV27 and TRBJ2-3; TRBD2 agrees at 9 bases. Germline CDR1 reads MNHEY; CDR2 reads SMNVEV (reference sequence). V shed 3 bases, J shed 3 bases, and the junction held 1 base outside the gene matches. This CDR3 is 14 amino acids long. DNA of the CDR3: TGTGCCAGCAGTTTCAGCGGGAGGACAGATACGCAGTATTTT. The encoded protein is CASSFSGRTDTQYF.

This clone was seen just once. The V and J genes are TRBV25-1 and TRBJ2-5; possible D gene TRBD1, 6 bases. This CDR3 has 12 amino acids. Germline V lookup: CDR1 MGHDK, CDR2 SYGVNS. V lost 6 bases, J lost 7 bases, and 12 bases lay in between. CDR3 coding DNA: TGTGCCAGCAGACAGGGTTTGGCGACCCAGTACTTC. It translates to CASRQGLATQYF.

The rearrangement uses TRBV6-1 and TRBJ2-5; D is possibly TRBD2 (5 bases). Germline V CDR1 and CDR2: MNHNS, SASEGT. V lost 2 bases, J lost 1 base, and 8 bases lay in between. This CDR3 has 14 amino acids. DNA for the CDR3: TGTGCCAGCAGTGAACAAGGAGGCCAAGAGACCCAGTACTTC. Amino acids: CASSEQGGQETQYF.

The gene calls are TRBV18 and TRBJ2-6; D perhaps matches TRBD2 (5 bases). The V end was cut by 3 bases, the J end by 3 bases, with 12 bases between. CDR1 is KGHSH, CDR2 LQKENI, per germline. This CDR3 has 16 residues. CDR3 sequence reads: CASSPPPGVGANVLTF. CDR3 sequence (DNA): TGTGCCAGCTCACCCCCTCCCGGGGTTGGGGCCAACGTCCTGACTTTC.

The V gene is TRBV5-1, the J gene TRBJ1-1; D is unclear. The length of the CDR3 is 14 residues. Germline V gene sequence: CDR1 SGHRS, CDR2 YFSETQ. V shed 0 bases and J shed 4 bases, with 10 bases lying between them. CDR3 protein: CASSLENNPTEAFF. The CDR3 region has the DNA TGCGCCAGCAGCTTGGAAAATAATCCCACTGAAGCTTTCTTT.

The rearrangement links TRBV5-6 to TRBJ1-2; 7 nucleotides line up with TRBD1. Trimming cost V 4 bases and J 1 base; bases outside gene matches: 4. Per germline, CDR1 SGHDT and CDR2 YYEEEE. The CDR3 covers 14 residues. CDR3: CASSLDRSNYGYTF. Written as DNA, the CDR3 is TGTGCCAGCAGCCTGGACAGGAGTAACTATGGCTACACCTTC.

V and J are TRBV15 and TRBJ2-7, with D tentatively TRBD2 (6 bases). The CDR3 loop spans 15 amino acids. Between the trimmed V and J ends, which lost 3 bases and 7 bases, there was a span of 19 bases. The germline CDR1 and CDR2 sequences are LNHNV and YYDKDF (reference sequence). The CDR3 reads CATSSPLALKWEQYF. The DNA for the CDR3 is TGTGCCACCAGCAGCCCTCTAGCGCTGAAGTGGGAGCAGTACTTC.

The CDR3 DNA follows: TGTGCCAGCAGCTCTAATATCCCCACCGGGGAGCTGTTTTTT. Amino acids: CASSSNIPTGELFF. The genes are TRBV11-2 and TRBJ2-2; D gene ambiguous. Germline V lookup: CDR1 SGHAT, CDR2 FQNNGV. V lost 4 bases and J lost 4, with 10 bases in between. CDR3 size: 14 residues.

This chain uses TRBV5-1 with TRBJ2-1; TRBD2 is a possible D gene (5 bases). Germline lookup yields CDR1 SGHRS and CDR2 YFSETQ. The CDR3 is 17 residues long. Trimming took 0 bases from V and 1 from J, leaving 14 bases between them. The CDR3 here is CASSLGLQRRSYNEQFF. For the CDR3, the DNA is TGCGCCAGCAGCTTGGGCCTTCAGCGGAGGTCCTACAATGAGCAGTTCTTC.

The CDR3 spells CASSPQGSGNTIYF. The CDR3 DNA sequence: TGTGCCAGCAGCCCCCAGGGTTCTGGAAACACCATATATTTT. This sequence joins TRBV4-2 and TRBJ1-3; perhaps TRBD1 as D (5 bases). This CDR3 contains 14 residues. In germline, CDR1 is LGHNA, CDR2 YNFKEQ. Trimming left V 4 bases short and J 1 base short, with 8 bases between.

The chain is built from TRBV6-1 and TRBJ2-2; 9 bases match TRBD2. This CDR3 spans 16 amino acids. Per germline, CDR1 MNHNS and CDR2 SASEGT. V was pared by 0 bases and J by 6 bases, with 5 bases of the junction left unmatched. This CDR3 is CASSEAASGIAGELFF. As DNA, the CDR3 is TGTGCCAGCAGTGAAGCAGCTAGCGGGATAGCCGGGGAGCTGTTTTTT.

This clone was seen only a few times. The V call is TRBV30, the J call TRBJ2-2; D is unresolved. V was shortened by 3 bases and J by 6 bases, with 5 bases between the two germline ends. Germline V gives CDR1 GTSNPN, CDR2 SVGIG (reference sequence). The CDR3 totals 11 residues. The CDR3 region is CAWSVSGELFF. Here the CDR3 DNA reads TGTGCCTGGAGCGTTTCCGGGGAGCTGTTTTTT.

This rearrangement joins TRBV14 to TRBJ2-7; TRBD1 is a possible D gene (6 bases). Germline V gene data show CDR1 as SGHDN and CDR2 as FVKESK. V was clipped by 2 bases and J by 7 bases, with 6 bases between them. The CDR3 is 11 residues long. The CDR3 protein is CASSQRGEQYF. CDR3 sequence (DNA): TGTGCCAGCAGCCAAAGGGGGGAGCAGTACTTC.

The chain couples TRBV29-1 to TRBJ1-1; the match to TRBD1 covers 7 bases. V was clipped by 6 bases and J by 1 base; unmatched bases: 5. CDR1 is SQVTM, CDR2 ANQGSEA, per germline. This CDR3 contains 13 residues. CDR3 nucleotide sequence: TGCAGCGTCTTGGGACAGACGAACACTGAAGCTTTCTTT. Protein: CSVLGQTNTEAFF.

This clone has a single count. The chain couples TRBV19 to TRBJ2-2, with D possibly TRBD1 on 6 matching bases. Germline V gene sequence: CDR1 LNHDA, CDR2 SQIVND (reference sequence). Trimming stripped 6 bases from V and 1 base from J, with 12 bases between. The CDR3 is 15 amino acids. This CDR3 is CASRDRTVNTGELFF. The DNA for the CDR3 is TGTGCCAGTAGAGACCGGACAGTGAACACCGGGGAGCTGTTTTTT.

Notes on this clone: At one end, the junction sequence differs from germline, possibly due to a read error. V usage is TRBV11-2 and J usage is TRBJ2-5; D possibly corresponds to TRBD1 (6 bases). Germline CDR1 and CDR2: SGHAT and FQNNGV. CDR3 length equals 14 residues. The CDR3 DNA sequence: TGTGCCAGCAGCTCCCGGGACAACCAAGGGACCCAGTACTTC. Translated, it gives CASSSRDNQGTQYF.

The rearrangement uses TRBV18 and TRBJ2-2; TRBD1 is a possible D gene (6 bases). There are 14 residues in the CDR3. V lost 5 bases and J lost 2, with 9 bases in between. CDR1 and CDR2 from the germline V gene are KGHSH and LQKENI. The CDR3 sequence: CASSLQGNTGELFF. The CDR3 nucleotides read TGTGCCAGCTCATTACAGGGCAACACCGGGGAGCTGTTTTTT. Looking up the rest from reference TRBV18 and TRBJ2-2 gives the full variable domain: NAGVMQNPRHLVRRRGQEARLRCSPMKGHSHVYWYRQLPEEGLKFMVYLQKENIIDESGMPKERFSAEFPKEGPSILRIQQVVRGDSAAYFCASSLQGNTGELFFGEGSRLTVL.

V is TRBV11-1 and J is TRBJ2-7, with 8 bases that match TRBD1. V trimming: 5 bases; J trimming: 4 bases; junction bases outside the gene matches: 7. The CDR3 loop spans 14 amino acids. CDR1 is SGHAT and CDR2 is FQDESV in the germline V gene (reference sequence). This CDR3 is CASSKGQVGYEQYF. CDR3 sequence (DNA): TGTGCCAGCAGCAAGGGACAGGTTGGGTACGAGCAGTACTTC.

V is TRBV11-3 and J is TRBJ2-7, with TRBD2 matching over 11 bases. The ends lost 8 bases at V and 2 bases at J; junction bases unmatched: 5. The CDR3 has 14 residues. The germline gives CDR1 SGHNT, CDR2 YENEEA. CDR3 sequence reads: CASGGLAEAYEQYF. CDR3 bases: TGTGCCAGCGGGGGACTAGCGGAAGCCTACGAGCAGTACTTC.

This sequence joins TRBV5-6 and TRBJ2-1; 8 bases fit TRBD2. The CDR3 consists of 14 residues. The germline CDR1 and CDR2 sequences are SGHDT and YYEEEE. V gave up 0 bases and J gave up 9 bases; unmatched junction bases: 5. CDR3 residues: CASSLVSGMGEQFF. The CDR3 DNA sequence: TGTGCCAGCAGCTTGGTTAGCGGGATGGGTGAGCAGTTCTTC.

J is TRBJ2-2 and V is TRBV11-2; the D is unclear. This CDR3 spans 15 amino acids. The V gene lost 3 bases and the J gene lost 0 bases, with 8 bases spanning the gap. In germline, CDR1 is SGHAT, CDR2 FQNNGV. The DNA of the CDR3 is TGTGCCAGCAGCTTTTCTGGGTCGAACACCGGGGAGCTGTTTTTT. Protein product: CASSFSGSNTGELFF.